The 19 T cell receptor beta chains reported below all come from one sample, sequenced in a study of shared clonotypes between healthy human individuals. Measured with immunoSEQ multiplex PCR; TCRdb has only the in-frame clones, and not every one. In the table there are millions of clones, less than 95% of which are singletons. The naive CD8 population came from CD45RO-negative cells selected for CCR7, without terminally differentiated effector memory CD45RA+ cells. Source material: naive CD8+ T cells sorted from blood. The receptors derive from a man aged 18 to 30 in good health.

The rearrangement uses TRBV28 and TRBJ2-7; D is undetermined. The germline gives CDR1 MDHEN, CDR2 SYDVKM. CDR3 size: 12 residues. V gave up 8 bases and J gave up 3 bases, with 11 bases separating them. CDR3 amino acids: CASGISYYEQYF. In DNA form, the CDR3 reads TGTGCCAGCGGAATATCTTACTACGAGCAGTACTTC.

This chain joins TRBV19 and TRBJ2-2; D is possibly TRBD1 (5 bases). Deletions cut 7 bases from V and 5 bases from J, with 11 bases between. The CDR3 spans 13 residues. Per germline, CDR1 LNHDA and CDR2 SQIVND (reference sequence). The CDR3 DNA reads TGTGCCAGTACATGGGGCGGAACCGGGGAGCTGTTTTTT. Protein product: CASTWGGTGELFF. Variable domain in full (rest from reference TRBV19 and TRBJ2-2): DGGITQSPKYLFRKEGQNVTLSCEQNLNHDAMYWYRQDPGQGLRLIYYSQIVNDFQKGDIAEGYSVSREKKESFPLTVTSAQKNPTAFYLCASTWGGTGELFFGEGSRLTVL.

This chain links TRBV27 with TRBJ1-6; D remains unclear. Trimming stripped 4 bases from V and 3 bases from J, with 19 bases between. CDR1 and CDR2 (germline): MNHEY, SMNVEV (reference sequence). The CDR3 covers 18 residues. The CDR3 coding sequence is TGTGCCAGCAGTTCCTCCCCGGCAGTTATTGTCTATAATTCACCCCTCCACTTT. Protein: CASSSSPAVIVYNSPLHF.

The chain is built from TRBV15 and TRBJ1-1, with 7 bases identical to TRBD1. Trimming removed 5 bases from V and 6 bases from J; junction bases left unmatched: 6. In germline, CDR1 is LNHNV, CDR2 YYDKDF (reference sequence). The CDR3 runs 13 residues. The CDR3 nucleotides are TGTGCCACCAGCGACCAAGGGGGCGCTGAAGCTTTCTTT. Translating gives CATSDQGGAEAFF.

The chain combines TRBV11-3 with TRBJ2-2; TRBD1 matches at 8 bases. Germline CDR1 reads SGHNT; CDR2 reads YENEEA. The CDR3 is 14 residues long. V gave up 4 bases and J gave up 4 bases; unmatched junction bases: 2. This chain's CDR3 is CASSYRGATGELFF. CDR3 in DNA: TGTGCCAGCAGCTACAGGGGGGCCACCGGGGAGCTGTTTTTT.

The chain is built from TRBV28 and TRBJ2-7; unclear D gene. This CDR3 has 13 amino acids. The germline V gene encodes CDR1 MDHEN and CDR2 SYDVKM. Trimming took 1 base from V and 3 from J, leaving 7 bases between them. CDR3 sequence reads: CASSLFRIYEQYF. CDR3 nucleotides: TGTGCCAGCAGTTTATTTCGGATCTACGAGCAGTACTTC. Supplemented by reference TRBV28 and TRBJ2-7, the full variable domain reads DVKVTQSSRYLVKRTGEKVFLECVQDMDHENMFWYRQDPGLGLRLIYFSYDVKMKEKGDIPEGYSVSREKKERFSLILESASTNQTSMYLCASSLFRIYEQYFGPGTRLTVT.

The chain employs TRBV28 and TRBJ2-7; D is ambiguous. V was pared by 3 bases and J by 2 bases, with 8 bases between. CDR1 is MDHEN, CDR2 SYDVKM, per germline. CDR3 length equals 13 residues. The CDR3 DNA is TGTGCCAGCAGTTTTGGGTTCGCCTACGAGCAGTACTTC. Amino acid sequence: CASSFGFAYEQYF.

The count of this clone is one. CDR3 in amino acids: CASSQILALEETQYF. CDR3 nucleotides: TGCGCCAGCAGCCAAATACTAGCGTTAGAAGAGACCCAGTACTTC. V usage is TRBV4-3 and J usage is TRBJ2-5, with 7 bases aligning to TRBD2. Trimming at V came to 2 bases and at J to 3 bases, leaving 6 bases not matched to a gene. The length of the CDR3 is 15 residues. Per the germline V gene, CDR1 is LGHNA and CDR2 is YSLEER.

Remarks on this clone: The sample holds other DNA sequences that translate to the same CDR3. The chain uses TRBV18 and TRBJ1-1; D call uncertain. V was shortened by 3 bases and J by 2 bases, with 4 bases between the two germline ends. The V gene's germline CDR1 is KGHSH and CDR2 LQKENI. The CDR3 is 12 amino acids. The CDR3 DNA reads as TGTGCCAGCTCACCCGGTAACACTGAAGCTTTCTTT. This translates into CASSPGNTEAFF.

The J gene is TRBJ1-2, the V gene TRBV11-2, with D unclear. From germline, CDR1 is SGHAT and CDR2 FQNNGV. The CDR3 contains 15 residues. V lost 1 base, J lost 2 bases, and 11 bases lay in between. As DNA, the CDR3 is TGTGCCAGCAGCTTAGTGAAGGAGCTAAACTATGGCTACACCTTC. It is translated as CASSLVKELNYGYTF.

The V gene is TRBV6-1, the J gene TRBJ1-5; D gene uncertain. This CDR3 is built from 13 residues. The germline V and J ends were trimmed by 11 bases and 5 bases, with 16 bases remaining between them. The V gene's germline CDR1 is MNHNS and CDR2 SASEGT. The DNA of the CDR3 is TGTGCCCGCGGGCCCCCTAAGGATCAGCCCCAGCATTTT. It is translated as CARGPPKDQPQHF.

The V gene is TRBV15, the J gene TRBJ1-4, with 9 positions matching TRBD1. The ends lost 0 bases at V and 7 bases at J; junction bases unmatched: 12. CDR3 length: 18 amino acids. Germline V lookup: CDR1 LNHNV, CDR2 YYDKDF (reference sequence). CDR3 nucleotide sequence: TGTGCCACCAGCAGAGATCGTTTATATCAGACAGGGGGTGAAAAACTGTTTTTT. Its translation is CATSRDRLYQTGGEKLFF.

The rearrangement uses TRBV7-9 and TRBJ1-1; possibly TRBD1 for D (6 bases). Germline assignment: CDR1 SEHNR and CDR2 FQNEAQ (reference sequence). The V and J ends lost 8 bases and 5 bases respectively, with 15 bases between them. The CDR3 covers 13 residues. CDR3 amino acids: CASEGGGRTEAFF. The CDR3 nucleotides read TGTGCCAGCGAGGGGGGCGGAAGGACTGAAGCTTTCTTT.

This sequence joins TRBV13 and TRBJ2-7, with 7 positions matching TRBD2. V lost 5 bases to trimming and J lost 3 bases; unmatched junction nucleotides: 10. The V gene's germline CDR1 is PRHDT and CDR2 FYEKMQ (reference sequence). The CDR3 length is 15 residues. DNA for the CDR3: TGTGCCAGCAGCCCCCTGGGGGAGGGCCGCTACGAGCAGTACTTC. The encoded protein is CASSPLGEGRYEQYF.

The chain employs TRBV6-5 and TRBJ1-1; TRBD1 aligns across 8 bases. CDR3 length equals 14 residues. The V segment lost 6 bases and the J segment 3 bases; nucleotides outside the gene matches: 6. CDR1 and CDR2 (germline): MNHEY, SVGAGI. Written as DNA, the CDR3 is TGTGCCAGCAGATCCCTACAGGGGGACACTGAAGCTTTCTTT. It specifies CASRSLQGDTEAFF.

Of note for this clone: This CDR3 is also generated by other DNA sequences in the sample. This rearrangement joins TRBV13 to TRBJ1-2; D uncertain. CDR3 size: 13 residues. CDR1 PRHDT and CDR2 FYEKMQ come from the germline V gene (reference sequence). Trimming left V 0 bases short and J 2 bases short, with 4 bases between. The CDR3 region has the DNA TGTGCCAGCAGCTTAGGCGGGAACTATGGCTACACCTTC. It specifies CASSLGGNYGYTF.

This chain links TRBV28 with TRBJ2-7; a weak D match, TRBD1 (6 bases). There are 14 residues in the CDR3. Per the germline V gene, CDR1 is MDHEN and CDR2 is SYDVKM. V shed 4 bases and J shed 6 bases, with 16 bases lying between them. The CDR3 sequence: CASSSTGTPLEQYF. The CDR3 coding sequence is TGTGCCAGCAGTTCGACAGGTACCCCCCTCGAGCAGTACTTC.

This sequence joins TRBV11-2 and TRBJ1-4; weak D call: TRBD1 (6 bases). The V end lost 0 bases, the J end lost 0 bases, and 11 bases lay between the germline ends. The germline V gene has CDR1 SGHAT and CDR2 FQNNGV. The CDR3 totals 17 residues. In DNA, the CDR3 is TGTGCCAGCAGCTTAGAGCCGACAGGTGCAACTAATGAAAAACTGTTTTTT. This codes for CASSLEPTGATNEKLFF.

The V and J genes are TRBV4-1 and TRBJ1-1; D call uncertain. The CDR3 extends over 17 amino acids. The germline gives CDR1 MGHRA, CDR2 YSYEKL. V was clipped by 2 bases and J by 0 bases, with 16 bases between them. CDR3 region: CASSQPQVGRVNTEAFF. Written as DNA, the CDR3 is TGCGCCAGCAGCCAACCCCAAGTGGGTAGGGTGAACACTGAAGCTTTCTTT.